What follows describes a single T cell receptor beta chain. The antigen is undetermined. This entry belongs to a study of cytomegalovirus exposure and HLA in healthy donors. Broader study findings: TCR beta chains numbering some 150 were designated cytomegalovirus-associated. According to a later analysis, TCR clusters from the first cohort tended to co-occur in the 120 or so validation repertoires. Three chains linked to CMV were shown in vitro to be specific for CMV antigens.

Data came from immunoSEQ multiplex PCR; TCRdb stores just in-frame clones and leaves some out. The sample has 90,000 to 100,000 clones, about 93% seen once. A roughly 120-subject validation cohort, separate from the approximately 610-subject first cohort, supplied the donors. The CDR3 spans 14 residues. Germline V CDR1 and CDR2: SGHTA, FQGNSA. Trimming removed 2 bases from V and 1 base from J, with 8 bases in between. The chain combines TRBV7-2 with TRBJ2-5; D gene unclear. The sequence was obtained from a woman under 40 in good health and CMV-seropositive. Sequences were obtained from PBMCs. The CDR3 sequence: CASSLSYGQETQYF. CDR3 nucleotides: TGTGCCAGCAGCTTATCGTACGGCCAAGAGACCCAGTACTTC.